The entry below describes one T cell receptor (beta chain). Its matching antigen is unknown. This sample is drawn from a study of T cell responses to AZD1222 COVID-19 vaccine. Study-level findings and limits: The breadth and depth of Spike-specific TCRs increased once two AZD1222 doses had been given. Possibly, clonal diversity was underestimated; donors were largely white British and included more females.

Libraries were prepared by immunoSEQ multiplex PCR; TCRdb keeps only in-frame clonotypes and omits some of them. This sample has approximately 160,000 clones; roughly nine tenths occur once, and the top ten carry approximately 1.4%. CDR1 and CDR2 (germline): KGHSH, LQKENI. The CDR3 contains 13 residues. V lost 4 bases to trimming and J lost 2 bases, with 8 bases between them. This clonotype originated in an adult in good health. V gene TRBV18 combines with J gene TRBJ2-5, with D perhaps matching TRBD2 (6 bases). The sample here was peripheral blood, taken on day 0 of AZD1222 vaccination. CDR3 protein: CASSLGLQETQYF. The CDR3 DNA reads as TGTGCCAGCTCACTGGGACTTCAAGAGACCCAGTACTTC. Combining the CDR3 with reference TRBV18 and TRBJ2-5 gives the whole variable domain NAGVMQNPRHLVRRRGQEARLRCSPMKGHSHVYWYRQLPEEGLKFMVYLQKENIIDESGMPKERFSAEFPKEGPSILRIQQVVRGDSAAYFCASSLGLQETQYFGPGTRLLVL.